These 9 T cell receptor beta chains were all obtained from the same sample, sequenced in a study of response to subunit inactivated influenza vaccine. TCRdb processed the RT-PCR reads anew with MiXCR; each CDR3 protein has one entry. The sample includes about 500,000 distinct CDR3 sequences, 16% seen only once; the top ten take less than 4%. The sequences come from CD4+ T cells sorted from PBMCs, collected roughly 24 months after vaccination. The receptor source for this set is a man between 50 and 75 years old who received an inactivated influenza vaccine.

This clonotype has ten or more counts. The gene calls are TRBV10-3 and TRBJ2-1; unclear D gene. Trimming cost V 10 bases and J 8 bases, with 12 bases left between them. The CDR3 extends over 11 amino acids. The germline gives CDR1 ENHRY, CDR2 SYGVKD. The CDR3 DNA is TGTGCCACCCTAGGATTGTATGAGCAGTTCTTC. Its protein is CATLGLYEQFF.

The chain recombines TRBV20-1 with TRBJ1-4, with 7 bases aligning to TRBD1. The CDR3 loop spans 15 amino acids. With 3 bases clipped from V and 7 bases from J, the junction kept 11 bases outside the gene matches. Germline V gives CDR1 DFQATT, CDR2 SNEGSKA (reference sequence). Written as DNA, the CDR3 is TGCAGTGCTAGTAGGGACAGCACGAACTCTGAAAAACTGTTTTTT. Amino acid sequence: CSASRDSTNSEKLFF.

This sequence joins TRBV18 and TRBJ2-1, with TRBD1 matching 10 bases. The CDR3 runs 15 residues. Germline-derived CDR1 and CDR2 are KGHSH and LQKENI. Losses at the gene ends were 3 bases for V and 7 bases for J; bases not matched to a gene: 6. The CDR3 sequence is CASSPGTGAWNEQFF. The CDR3 DNA reads as TGTGCCAGCTCACCTGGGACAGGGGCTTGGAATGAGCAGTTCTTC.

This chain joins TRBV12-2 and TRBJ2-5; the table names TRBD2, a call not compared with the DNA. TRBV12-2 is tagged as a pseudogene. This CDR3 is built from 16 residues. Here the CDR3 DNA reads TGTGCAAGTCGCTGTATACACCAAGGGGAGGAAGAGACCCAGTACTTC. This encodes CASRCIHQGEEETQYF.

The V gene is TRBV29-1, the J gene TRBJ2-7; possible D gene TRBD1, 5 bases. Germline loops: CDR1 SQVTM, CDR2 ANQGSEA. V lost 6 bases, J lost 0 bases, and 9 bases lay in between. CDR3 length: 12 residues. DNA for the CDR3: TGCAGCGTCAGGACACTCTCCTACGAGCAGTACTTC. Translation gives CSVRTLSYEQYF.

This clonotype appeared once. V gene TRBV6-5 combines with J gene TRBJ2-1; 11 bases align to TRBD2. The CDR3 has 16 residues. CDR1 and CDR2 from the germline V gene are MNHEY and SVGAGI. J gave up 7 bases and V 0 bases, and 5 bases lay outside the gene matches. The CDR3 DNA reads as TGTGCCAGCAGTTACTCGTTGGCTAGCGGGAGGAATGAGCAGTTCTTC. Protein sequence: CASSYSLASGRNEQFF.

This clonotype was seen ten or more times. The V and J genes are TRBV20-1 and TRBJ2-5; unclear D gene. The germline V gene has CDR1 DFQATT and CDR2 SNEGSKA (reference sequence). The CDR3 spans 12 residues. V lost 6 bases to trimming and J lost 4 bases, with 12 bases between them. The CDR3 region is CSAAPRIETQYF. The CDR3 DNA follows: TGCAGTGCGGCCCCCCGGATAGAGACCCAGTACTTC.

This clonotype was picked up a small number of times. The chain employs TRBV6-2 or TRBV6-3 and TRBJ2-7; TRBD1 agrees at 10 bases. This CDR3 region has 16 residues. V dropped 5 bases and J dropped 0; count of bases not matched to a gene: 7. Germline V gives CDR1 MNHEY, CDR2 SVGEGT. DNA for the CDR3: TGTGCCAGCAGTCCCAGGGGACAGGGGCTCTCCTACGAGCAGTACTTC. Translated: CASSPRGQGLSYEQYF.

This clonotype was counted between two and nine times. This chain uses TRBV11-3 with TRBJ2-5; D gene unclear. The CDR3 sequence is 13 residues long. The V gene lost 3 bases and the J gene lost 5 bases, with 10 bases spanning the gap. The germline V gene encodes CDR1 SGHNT and CDR2 YENEEA. The CDR3 sequence is CASSFNQGETQYF. The CDR3 DNA sequence: TGTGCCAGCAGCTTTAACCAAGGGGAGACCCAGTACTTC.